The present TCR beta chain was sequenced within a study of a mutant IDH1 vaccine in newly diagnosed glioma. The wider study: Patients were given eight vaccinations, scheduled in weeks 1, 3, 5, 7, 11, 15, 19 and 23. Patients were started on vaccination 4-6 weeks after radiotherapy alone, or with temozolomide cycles.

Clones were read by immunoSEQ multiplex PCR, and TCRdb kept only the in-frame ones, dropping some. The table includes some 26,000 clones, around 83% detected once. To note about this clone: Antigen: not known.

Study-wide results and caveats: Across multiple MHC alleles, almost 95% of patients had vaccine-induced responses.

CDR1 LGHNA and CDR2 YSLEER come from the germline V gene. The CDR3 contains 17 residues. The J segment lost 0 bases and the V segment lost 0 bases, leaving 5 bases of the junction unmatched. As for time point: week 23, last vaccination. What each vaccine dose contained was 300 ug of mutant IDH1 20-mer peptide, accompanied by topical imiquimod. The TCR originated in a woman aged 25 to 39 with glioma. The source was PBMCs, collected from a glioma patient whose treatment included an IDH1 peptide vaccine. This chain uses TRBV4-3 with TRBJ1-3, with 7 bases that match TRBD1. This chain's CDR3 is CASSQDYEGASGNTIYF. CDR3 sequence (DNA): TGCGCCAGCAGCCAAGATTATGAGGGGGCCTCTGGAAACACCATATATTTT.